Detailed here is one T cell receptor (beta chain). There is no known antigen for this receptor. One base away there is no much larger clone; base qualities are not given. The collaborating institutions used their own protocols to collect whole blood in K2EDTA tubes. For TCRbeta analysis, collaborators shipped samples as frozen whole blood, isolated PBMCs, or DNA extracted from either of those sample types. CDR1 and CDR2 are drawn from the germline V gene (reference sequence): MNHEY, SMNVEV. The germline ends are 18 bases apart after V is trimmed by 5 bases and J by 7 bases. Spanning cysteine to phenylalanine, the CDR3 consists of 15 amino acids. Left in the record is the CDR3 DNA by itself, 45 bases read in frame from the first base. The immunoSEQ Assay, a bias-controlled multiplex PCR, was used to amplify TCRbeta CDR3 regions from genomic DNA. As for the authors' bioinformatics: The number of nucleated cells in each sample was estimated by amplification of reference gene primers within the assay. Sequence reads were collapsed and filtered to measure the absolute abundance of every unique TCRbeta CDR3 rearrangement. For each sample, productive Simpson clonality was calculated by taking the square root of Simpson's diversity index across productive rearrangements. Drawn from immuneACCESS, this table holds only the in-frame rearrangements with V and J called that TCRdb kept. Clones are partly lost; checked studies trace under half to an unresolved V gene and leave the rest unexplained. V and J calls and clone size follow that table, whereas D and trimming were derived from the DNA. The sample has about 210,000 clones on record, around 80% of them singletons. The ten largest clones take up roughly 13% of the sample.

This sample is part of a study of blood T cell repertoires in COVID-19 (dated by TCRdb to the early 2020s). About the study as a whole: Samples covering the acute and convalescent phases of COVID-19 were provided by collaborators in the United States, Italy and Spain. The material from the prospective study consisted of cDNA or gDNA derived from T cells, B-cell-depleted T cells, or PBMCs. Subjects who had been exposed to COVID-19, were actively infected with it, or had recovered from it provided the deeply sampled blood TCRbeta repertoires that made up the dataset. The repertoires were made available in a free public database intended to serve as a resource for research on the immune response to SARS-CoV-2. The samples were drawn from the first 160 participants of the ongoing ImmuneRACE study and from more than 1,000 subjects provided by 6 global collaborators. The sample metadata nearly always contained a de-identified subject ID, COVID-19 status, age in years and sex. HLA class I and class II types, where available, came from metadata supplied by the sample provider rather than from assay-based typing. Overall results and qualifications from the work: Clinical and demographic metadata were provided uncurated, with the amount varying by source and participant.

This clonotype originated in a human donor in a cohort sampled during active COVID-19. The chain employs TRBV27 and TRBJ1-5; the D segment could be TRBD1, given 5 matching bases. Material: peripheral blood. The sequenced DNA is TGTGCCAGCAGTCCCGGGTCAGGGATTCGGCAGCCCCAGCATTTT. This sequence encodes CASSPGSGIRQPQHF.